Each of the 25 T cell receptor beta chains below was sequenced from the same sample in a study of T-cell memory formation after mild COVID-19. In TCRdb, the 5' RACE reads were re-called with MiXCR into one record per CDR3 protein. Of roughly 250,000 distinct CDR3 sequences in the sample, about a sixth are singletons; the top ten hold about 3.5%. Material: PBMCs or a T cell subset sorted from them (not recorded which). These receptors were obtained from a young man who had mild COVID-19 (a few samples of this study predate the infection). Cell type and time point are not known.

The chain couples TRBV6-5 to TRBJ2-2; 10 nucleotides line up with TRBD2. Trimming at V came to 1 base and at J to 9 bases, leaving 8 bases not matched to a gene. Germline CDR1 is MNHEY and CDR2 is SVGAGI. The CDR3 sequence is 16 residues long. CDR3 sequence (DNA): TGTGCCAGCAGTTACTTGGGACTAGCGTCCGGTAGGGAGCTGTTTTTT. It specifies CASSYLGLASGRELFF.

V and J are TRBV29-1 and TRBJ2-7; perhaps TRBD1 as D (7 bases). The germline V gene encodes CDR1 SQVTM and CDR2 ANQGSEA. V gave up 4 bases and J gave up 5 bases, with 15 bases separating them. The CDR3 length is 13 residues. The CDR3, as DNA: TGCAGCGTTGGTGGTCAGGGGGGTGACGAGCAGTACTTC. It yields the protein CSVGGQGGDEQYF.

CDR3 region: CSARADRVQPQHF. CDR3 DNA sequence: TGCAGTGCTAGAGCCGACAGGGTACAGCCCCAGCATTTT. V is TRBV20-1 and J is TRBJ1-5; 7 bases are a match to TRBD1. This CDR3 spans 13 amino acids. V lost 1 base and J lost 7; bases outside the gene matches: 4. Per the germline V gene, CDR1 is DFQATT and CDR2 is SNEGSKA (reference sequence).

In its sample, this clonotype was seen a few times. The CDR3 sequence: CAIKASGGLGTDTQYF. CDR3 DNA sequence: TGTGCCATCAAGGCGAGCGGGGGGCTGGGAACAGATACGCAGTATTTT. The chain employs TRBV10-3 and TRBJ2-3; 9 bases fit TRBD2. The CDR3 spans 16 residues. Trimming removed 7 bases from V and 3 bases from J; junction bases left unmatched: 11. Per germline, CDR1 ENHRY and CDR2 SYGVKD.

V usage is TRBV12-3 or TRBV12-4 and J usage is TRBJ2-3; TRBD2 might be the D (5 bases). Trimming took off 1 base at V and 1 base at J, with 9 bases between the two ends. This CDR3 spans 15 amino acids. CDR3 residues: CASSLGGPGTDTQYF. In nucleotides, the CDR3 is TGTGCCAGCAGTTTAGGCGGGCCTGGCACAGATACGCAGTATTTT.

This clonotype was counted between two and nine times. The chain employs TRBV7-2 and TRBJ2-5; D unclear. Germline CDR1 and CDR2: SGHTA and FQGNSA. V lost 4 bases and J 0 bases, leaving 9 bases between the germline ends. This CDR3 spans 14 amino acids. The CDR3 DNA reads TGTGCCAGCAGCTCGGTTCCGTACCAAGAGACCCAGTACTTC. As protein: CASSSVPYQETQYF.

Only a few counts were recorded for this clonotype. Here the CDR3 reads CATERSGGLTDTQYF. The CDR3 DNA reads TGTGCCACCGAGAGGAGCGGGGGCCTCACAGATACGCAGTATTTT. The genes are TRBV10-3 and TRBJ2-3, with TRBD2 identical over 8 bases. The junction had 11 bases not matched to a gene; V was cut back by 10 bases and J by 2 bases. The CDR3 extends over 15 amino acids. Germline V gene sequence: CDR1 ENHRY, CDR2 SYGVKD.

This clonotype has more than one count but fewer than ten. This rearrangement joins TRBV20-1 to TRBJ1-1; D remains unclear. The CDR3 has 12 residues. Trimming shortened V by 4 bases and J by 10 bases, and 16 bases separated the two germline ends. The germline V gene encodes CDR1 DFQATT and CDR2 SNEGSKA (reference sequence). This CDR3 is CSAKRDTQVAFF. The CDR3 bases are TGCAGTGCTAAGAGGGATACCCAGGTAGCTTTCTTT.

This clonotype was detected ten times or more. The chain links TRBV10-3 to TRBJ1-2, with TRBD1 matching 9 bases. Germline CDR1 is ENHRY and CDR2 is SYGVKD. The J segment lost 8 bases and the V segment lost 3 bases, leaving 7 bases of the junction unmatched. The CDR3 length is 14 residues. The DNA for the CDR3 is TGTGCCATCAGTGATGAGGGGACAGGGAGAGGCTACACCTTC. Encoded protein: CAISDEGTGRGYTF.

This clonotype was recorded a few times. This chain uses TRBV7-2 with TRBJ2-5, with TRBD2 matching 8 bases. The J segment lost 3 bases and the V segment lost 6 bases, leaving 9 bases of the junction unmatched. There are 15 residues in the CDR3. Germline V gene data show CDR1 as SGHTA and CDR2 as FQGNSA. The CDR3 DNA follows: TGTGCCAGCAGTGCGGGGGCCGGGAGGGAAGAGACCCAGTACTTC. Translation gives CASSAGAGREETQYF.

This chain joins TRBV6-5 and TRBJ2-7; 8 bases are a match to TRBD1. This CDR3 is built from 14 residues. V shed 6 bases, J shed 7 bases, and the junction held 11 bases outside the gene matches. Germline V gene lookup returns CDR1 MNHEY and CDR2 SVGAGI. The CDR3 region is CASRIGAQGAEQYF. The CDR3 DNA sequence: TGTGCCAGCAGGATCGGGGCTCAGGGGGCTGAGCAGTACTTC.

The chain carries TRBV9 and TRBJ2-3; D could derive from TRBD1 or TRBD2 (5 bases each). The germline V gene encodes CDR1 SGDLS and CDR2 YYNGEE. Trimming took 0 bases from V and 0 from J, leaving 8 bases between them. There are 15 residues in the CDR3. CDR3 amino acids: CASSVVGGSTDTQYF. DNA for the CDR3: TGTGCCAGCAGCGTAGTTGGGGGAAGCACAGATACGCAGTATTTT.

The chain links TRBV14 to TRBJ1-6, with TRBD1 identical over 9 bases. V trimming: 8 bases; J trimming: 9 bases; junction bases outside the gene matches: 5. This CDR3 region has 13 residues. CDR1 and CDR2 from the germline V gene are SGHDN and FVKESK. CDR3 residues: CASSGTGTSPLHF. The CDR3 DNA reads TGTGCCAGCTCCGGGACAGGGACTTCACCCCTCCACTTT. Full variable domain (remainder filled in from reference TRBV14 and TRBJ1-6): EAGVTQFPSHSVIEKGQTVTLRCDPISGHDNLYWYRRVMGKEIKFLLHFVKESKQDESGMPNNRFLAERTGGTYSTLKVQPAELEDSGVYFCASSGTGTSPLHFGNGTRLTVT.

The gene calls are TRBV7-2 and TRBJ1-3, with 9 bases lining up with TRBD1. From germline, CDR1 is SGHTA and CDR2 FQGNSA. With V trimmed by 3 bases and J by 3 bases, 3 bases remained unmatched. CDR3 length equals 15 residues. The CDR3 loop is CASSFTGGGGNTIYF. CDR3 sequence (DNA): TGTGCCAGCAGCTTTACAGGGGGCGGTGGAAACACCATATATTTT. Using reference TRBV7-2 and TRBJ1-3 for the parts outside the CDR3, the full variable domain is GAGVSQSPSNKVTEKGKDVELRCDPISGHTALYWYRQSLGQGLEFLIYFQGNSAPDKSGLPSDRFSAERTGGSVSTLTIQRTQQEDSAVYLCASSFTGGGGNTIYFGEGSWLTVV.

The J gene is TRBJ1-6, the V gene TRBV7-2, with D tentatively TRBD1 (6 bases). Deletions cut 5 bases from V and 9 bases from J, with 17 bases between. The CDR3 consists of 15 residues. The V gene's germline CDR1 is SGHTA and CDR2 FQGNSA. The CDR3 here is CASSRRGAGSSPLHF. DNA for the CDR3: TGTGCCAGCAGCCGCCGGGGGGCGGGGAGTTCACCCCTCCACTTT.

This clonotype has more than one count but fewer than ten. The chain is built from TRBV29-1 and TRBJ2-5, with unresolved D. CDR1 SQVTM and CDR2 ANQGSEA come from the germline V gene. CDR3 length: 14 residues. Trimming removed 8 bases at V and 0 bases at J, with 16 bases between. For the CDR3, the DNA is TGCAGCCTAACAACAGCCACTAACCAAGAGACCCAGTACTTC. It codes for CSLTTATNQETQYF.

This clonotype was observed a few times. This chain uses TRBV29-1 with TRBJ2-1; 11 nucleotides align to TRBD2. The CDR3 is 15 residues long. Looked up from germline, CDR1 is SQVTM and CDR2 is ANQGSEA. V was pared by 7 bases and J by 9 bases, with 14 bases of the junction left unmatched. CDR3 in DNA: TGCAGCGCTGATATTAGCGGGGGGGCTGAAGCTGAGCAGTTCTTC. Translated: CSADISGGAEAEQFF.

The CDR3 protein is CSAHRGETQYF. In nucleotides, the CDR3 is TGCAGTGCCCACAGGGGCGAGACCCAGTACTTC. The chain carries TRBV20-1 and TRBJ2-5; TRBD1 agrees at 7 bases. Per germline, CDR1 DFQATT and CDR2 SNEGSKA (reference sequence). This CDR3 is 11 amino acids long. V was pared by 6 bases and J by 5 bases, with 3 bases of the junction left unmatched.

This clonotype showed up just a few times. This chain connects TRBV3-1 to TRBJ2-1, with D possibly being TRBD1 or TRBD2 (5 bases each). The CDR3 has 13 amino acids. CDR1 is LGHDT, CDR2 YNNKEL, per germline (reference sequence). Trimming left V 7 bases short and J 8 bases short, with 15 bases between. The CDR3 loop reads CASTGRSLDEQFF. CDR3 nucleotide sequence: TGTGCCAGCACGGGACGGAGTTTGGATGAGCAGTTCTTC.

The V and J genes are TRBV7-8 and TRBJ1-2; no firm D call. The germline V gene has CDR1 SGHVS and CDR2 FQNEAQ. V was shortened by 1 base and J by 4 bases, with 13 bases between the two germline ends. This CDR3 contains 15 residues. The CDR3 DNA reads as TGTGCCAGCAGCTTAGGGTCATTAGGGAGCTATGGCTACACCTTC. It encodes CASSLGSLGSYGYTF.

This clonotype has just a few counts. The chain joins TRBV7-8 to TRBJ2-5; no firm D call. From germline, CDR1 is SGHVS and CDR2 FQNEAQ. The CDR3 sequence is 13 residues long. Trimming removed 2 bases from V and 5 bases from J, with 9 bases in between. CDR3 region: CASSLSGSETQYF. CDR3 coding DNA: TGTGCCAGCAGCTTATCCGGGTCGGAGACCCAGTACTTC.

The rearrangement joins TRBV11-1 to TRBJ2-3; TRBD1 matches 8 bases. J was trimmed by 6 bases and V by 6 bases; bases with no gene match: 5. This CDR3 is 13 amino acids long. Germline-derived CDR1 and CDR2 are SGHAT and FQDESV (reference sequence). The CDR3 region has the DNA TGTGCCAGCAGGGCCCCAGGGGGCGATACGCAGTATTTT. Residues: CASRAPGGDTQYF.

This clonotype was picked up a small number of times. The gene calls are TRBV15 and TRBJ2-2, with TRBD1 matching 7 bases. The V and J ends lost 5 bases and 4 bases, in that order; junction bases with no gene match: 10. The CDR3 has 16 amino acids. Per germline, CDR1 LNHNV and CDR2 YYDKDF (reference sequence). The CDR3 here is CATSGPDRVITGELFF. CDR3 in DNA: TGTGCCACCAGCGGTCCCGACAGGGTCATCACCGGGGAGCTGTTTTTT.

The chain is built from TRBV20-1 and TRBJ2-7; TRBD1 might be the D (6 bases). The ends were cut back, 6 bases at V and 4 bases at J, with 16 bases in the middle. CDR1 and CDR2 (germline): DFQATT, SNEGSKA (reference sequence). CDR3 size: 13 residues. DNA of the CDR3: TGCAGTGCCCAGGGGAACAGCGGTTACGAGCAGTACGTC. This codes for CSAQGNSGYEQYV.

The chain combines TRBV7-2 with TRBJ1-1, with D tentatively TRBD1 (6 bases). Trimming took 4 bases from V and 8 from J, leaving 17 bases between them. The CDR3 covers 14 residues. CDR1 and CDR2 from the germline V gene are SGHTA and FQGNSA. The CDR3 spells CASSSWGGRAEAFF. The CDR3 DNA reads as TGTGCCAGCAGCTCCTGGGGGGGCAGGGCGGAAGCTTTCTTT.